The clone carrying this T cell receptor beta chain has at least ten counts. Its antigen is not identified. The data stem from a study of T-cell reconstitution after alpha-beta-depleted transplantation in children. The germline CDR1 and CDR2 sequences are LGHNA and YNFKEQ. The CDR3 covers 16 residues. After removal of 0 bases from V and 4 bases from J, the junction contained 9 bases not matched to a gene. Unique molecular identifiers featured in how the TCRbeta library was prepared. MiXCR, run by TCRdb on the PCR reads, gives a single entry per CDR3 protein. The profile shows 750,000 to 950,000 distinct CDR3 sequences, approximately 15% of them singletons. Points from the study as a whole: Fresh T-cell production supplied most of the T-cell counts and diversity seen one year after transplant. By about two months after transplant, alpha-beta T cells reportedly arose from several hundred graft clones that had expanded.

The receptor comes from a male patient younger than 18 who had a stem cell transplant for acute lymphoblastic leukemia, so the T cells may come from the graft donor. This rearrangement joins TRBV4-2 to TRBJ2-7; 7 nucleotides agree with TRBD2. The source was PBMCs, mostly from graft donor cells, collected 360 days after TCRalphabeta/CD19-depleted stem cell transplant. The CDR3 bases are TGTGCCAGCAGCCAAGAGGCGGGAGCGTTGTTGTACGAGCAGTACTTC. Amino acids: CASSQEAGALLYEQYF.